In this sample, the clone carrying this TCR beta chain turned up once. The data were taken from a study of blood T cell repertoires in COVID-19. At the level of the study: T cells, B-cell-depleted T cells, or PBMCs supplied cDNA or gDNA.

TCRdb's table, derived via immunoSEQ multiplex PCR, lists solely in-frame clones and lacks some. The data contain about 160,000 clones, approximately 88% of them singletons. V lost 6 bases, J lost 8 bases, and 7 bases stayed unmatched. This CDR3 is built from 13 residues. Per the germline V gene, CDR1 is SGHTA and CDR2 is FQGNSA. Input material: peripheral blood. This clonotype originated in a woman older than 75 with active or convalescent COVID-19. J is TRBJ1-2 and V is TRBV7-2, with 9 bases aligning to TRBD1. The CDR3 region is CASREQGAPGYTF. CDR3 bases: TGTGCCAGCAGGGAACAGGGGGCGCCCGGCTACACCTTC.